A selection of T cell receptor beta chains follows, all from one sample in a study of T cells in Graves' hyperthyroidism and ophthalmopathy. One entry per CDR3 protein, called by TCRdb with MiXCR from the multiplex PCR reads. The table has hundreds of thousands of distinct CDR3 sequences, 15% to 20% seen once; the top ten hold approximately 15%. Source material: blood. The receptor source for this set is a woman between 45 and 60 years old with Graves' hyperthyroidism that later progressed to Graves' ophthalmopathy. Each CDR3 is given without its conserved first and last residue. Each record gives: V gene, D gene, J gene, clone size, CDR3 protein. A D gene is named only where the DNA matches it firmly. A row's size may be missing; if present it is once, few, many or a size class.

TRBV6-1	TRBD1	TRBJ1-2	.	ASSPRTGARYGYT
TRBV5-8	.	TRBJ1-5	many	ASTRGPPGYSNQPQH
TRBV7-9	.	TRBJ1-6	few	ASSYLGRPSSYNSPLH
TRBV19	TRBD1	TRBJ2-2	.	ASIRVDRDAGELF
TRBV5-1	TRBD2	TRBJ2-1	many	ASSLDGGGFLNEQF
TRBV7-2	TRBD2	TRBJ2-3	many	ASSPPAGGASTDTQY
TRBV3-1	TRBD1	TRBJ1-2	few	ASSQGSGQGVRGYT
TRBV19	TRBD1	TRBJ2-1	.	ASSARRTGNSNVYNEQF
TRBV20-1	.	TRBJ1-2	.	SAAVGSGYGYT
TRBV30	.	TRBJ2-7	many	AWSLEGFYEQY
TRBV13	TRBD1	TRBJ2-5	few	ASSADRGGETQY
TRBV3-1	.	TRBJ2-2	many	ASSPKLGPTNTGELF
TRBV11-1	.	TRBJ2-5	many	ASSLAQDLYQETQY
TRBV28	TRBD1	TRBJ1-5	many	ASSIPGTGGGQPQH
TRBV7-9	TRBD1	TRBJ1-2	.	ASSLVETGVGGT
TRBV3-1	.	TRBJ1-1	many	ASSQARVTEAF
TRBV5-1	TRBD1	TRBJ1-1	few	ASSLYPPGQQNTEAF
TRBV13	.	TRBJ2-2	.	ASSLALAQITGELF
TRBV7-8	TRBD1	TRBJ1-3	few	ASSLGQGLGNTIY
TRBV4-1	.	TRBJ2-7	few	ASSREGVTYEQY
TRBV7-9	TRBD2	TRBJ2-1	few	ASSSDGLGMDEQF
TRBV5-6	.	TRBJ1-5	few	ASSLGLSSNQPQH
TRBV3-1	TRBD2	TRBJ2-1	.	ASHMRLAGGNEQF
TRBV7-2	.	TRBJ1-3	.	ASSLDHGNTIY
TRBV5-1	.	TRBJ1-5	many	ASRLHSERGDQPQH
TRBV10-2	.	TRBJ2-3	.	ASSVATPDTQY
TRBV11-2	.	TRBJ2-7	.	ASTETGNYEQY
TRBV20-1	TRBD1	TRBJ1-1	many	SANRDSEAF
TRBV20-1	TRBD2	TRBJ2-5	.	SARPWGLAGSPQETQY
TRBV6-1	.	TRBJ1-4	many	ASSELDDSSSHQYEKLF
TRBV5-4	TRBD1	TRBJ1-2	.	ASRRTGPYGYT
TRBV7-6	.	TRBJ1-5	.	ASSWGGENQPQH
TRBV25-1	.	TRBJ2-7	.	ASTDSVTYEQY
TRBV7-6	.	TRBJ1-2	few	ASSLKDSVGYGYT
TRBV28	TRBD1	TRBJ1-3	.	ASRSPGQGDTIY
TRBV11-2	.	TRBJ2-1	many	ASSFLDNEQF
TRBV7-2	.	TRBJ1-5	many	ASSLGGKQPQH
TRBV6-1	.	TRBJ1-1	many	ASSWQGNAEAF
TRBV9	.	TRBJ1-1	.	ASSVGPRNTEAF
TRBV27	TRBD1	TRBJ1-2	.	ASSSGTGTSGYT
TRBV12-3/TRBV12-4	TRBD1	TRBJ1-3	.	ASGTGVSGNTIY
TRBV20-1	.	TRBJ1-6	.	SARDLDGSPLH
TRBV11-2	.	TRBJ1-1	few	ASSLAQARDAF
TRBV4-1	TRBD1	TRBJ2-7	.	ASSHERQGTYEQY
TRBV6-1	.	TRBJ1-2	.	ASSDYRAYGYT
TRBV18	.	TRBJ2-7	few	ASSQRGDEQY